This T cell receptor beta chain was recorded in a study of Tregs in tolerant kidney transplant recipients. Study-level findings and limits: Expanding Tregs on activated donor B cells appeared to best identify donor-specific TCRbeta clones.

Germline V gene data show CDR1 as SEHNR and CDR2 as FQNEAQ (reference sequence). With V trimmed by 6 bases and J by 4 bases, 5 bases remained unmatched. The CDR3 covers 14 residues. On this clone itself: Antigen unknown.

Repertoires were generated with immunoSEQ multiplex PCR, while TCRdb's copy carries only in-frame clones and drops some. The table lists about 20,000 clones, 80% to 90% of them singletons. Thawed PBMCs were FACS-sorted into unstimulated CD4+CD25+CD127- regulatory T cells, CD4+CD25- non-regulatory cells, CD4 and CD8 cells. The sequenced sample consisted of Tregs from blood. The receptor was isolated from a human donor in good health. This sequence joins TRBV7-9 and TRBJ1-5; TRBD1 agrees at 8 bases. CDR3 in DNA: TGTGCCAGCAGTTCGGGACAGGATAATCAGCCCCAGCATTTT. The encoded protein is CASSSGQDNQPQHF.